The 6 T cell receptor beta chains below were found in one sample sequenced in a study of T cell repertoires in cytomegalovirus infection. Each CDR3 protein gets one entry after TCRdb re-called the reads with MiXCR. The sample has under 130,000 distinct CDR3 sequences, under 50% seen once. No antigens are known for them. The material was CD8+ T cells from cultured PBMCs, obtained from culture after CMV antigen stimulation. The receptors stem from a human donor in good health (CMV status not recorded). Some clones in this sample may be carry-over from other donors' samples.

This clonotype was seen more than once but under ten times. The chain couples TRBV3-1 to TRBJ2-7, with D possibly TRBD2 on 6 matching bases. Trimming took 0 bases from V and 7 from J, leaving 13 bases between them. Germline lookup yields CDR1 LGHDT and CDR2 YNNKEL (reference sequence). This CDR3 contains 14 residues. CDR3 loop: CASSQDPLAKEQYF. The CDR3 DNA sequence: TGTGCCAGCAGCCAAGATCCGCTAGCGAAAGAGCAGTACTTC.

This clonotype has a handful of counts. V is TRBV4-2 and J is TRBJ2-3; 7 bases map to TRBD2. The V segment lost 4 bases and the J segment 4 bases; nucleotides outside the gene matches: 5. The germline V gene has CDR1 LGHNA and CDR2 YNFKEQ. The CDR3 extends over 14 amino acids. The CDR3 DNA sequence: TGTGCCAGCAGCCCAGGACTAGGCCCAGATACGCAGTATTTT. Translating gives CASSPGLGPDTQYF.

This clonotype has a single count. The rearrangement uses TRBV7-2 and TRBJ2-1; TRBD2 is a possible D gene (5 bases). Per the germline V gene, CDR1 is SGHTA and CDR2 is FQGNSA. The CDR3 covers 14 residues. V gave up 5 bases and J gave up 9 bases, with 17 bases separating them. The CDR3 coding sequence is TGTGCCAGCAGCCCGGTTCGGGCCCGGGGTGAGCAGTTCTTC. Translated: CASSPVRARGEQFF.

This clonotype occurred a few times. This chain joins TRBV5-1 and TRBJ2-7; 7 bases are a match to TRBD1. In germline, CDR1 is SGHRS, CDR2 YFSETQ. The CDR3 spans 15 residues. The V gene end was trimmed by 0 bases and the J gene end by 2 bases; junction bases not matched to a gene: 5. Written as DNA, the CDR3 is TGCGCCAGCAGCTTGGACAGGGGATCGGCCTACGAGCAGTACTTC. Its protein is CASSLDRGSAYEQYF.

This clonotype was picked up one time. This chain uses TRBV7-4 with TRBJ1-1; maybe TRBD1 (6 bases). Deletions cut 5 bases from V and 6 bases from J, with 16 bases between. Germline V lookup: CDR1 SGHVT, CDR2 SQSDAQ. This CDR3 has 14 amino acids. The CDR3 nucleotides read TGTGCCAGCAGCGCCGCGGGGGCTGGAGCTGAAGCTTTCTTT. Translated: CASSAAGAGAEAFF.

V is TRBV6-5 and J is TRBJ2-2, with D maybe TRBD2 (6 bases). The CDR3 totals 15 residues. Germline values: CDR1 MNHEY, CDR2 SVGAGI. V gave up 2 bases and J gave up 7 bases, with 14 bases separating them. This CDR3 is CASSYRGGKDGELFF. The CDR3 DNA follows: TGTGCCAGCAGTTACCGTGGAGGGAAGGACGGGGAGCTGTTTTTT.